This T cell receptor (beta chain) is drawn from a study of blood T cell repertoires in COVID-19. In the authors' methods: Estimated nucleated cell counts came from reference gene primer amplification. Sequencing was performed with immunoSEQ multiplex PCR; in TCRdb, only in-frame clones are kept and a portion is missing. V and J calls and clone size are copied from that table; D and trimming were computed from the DNA. The sample contains 220,000 or so clones, around 84% of which appear only once. The source material was PBMCs or T cells enriched from blood (not recorded which). The TCR sequence derives from a woman in her thirties or forties who had recovered from COVID-19.

As DNA, the CDR3 is TGTGCCAGCAGCCTGACAGTATTCAACTATGGCTACACCTTC. Translated, it gives CASSLTVFNYGYTF. This chain joins TRBV7-2 and TRBJ1-2; D may be TRBD1 (5 bases). CDR3 length: 14 residues. Germline CDR1 reads SGHTA; CDR2 reads FQGNSA. Trimming shortened V by 5 bases and J by 2 bases, and 12 bases separated the two germline ends.